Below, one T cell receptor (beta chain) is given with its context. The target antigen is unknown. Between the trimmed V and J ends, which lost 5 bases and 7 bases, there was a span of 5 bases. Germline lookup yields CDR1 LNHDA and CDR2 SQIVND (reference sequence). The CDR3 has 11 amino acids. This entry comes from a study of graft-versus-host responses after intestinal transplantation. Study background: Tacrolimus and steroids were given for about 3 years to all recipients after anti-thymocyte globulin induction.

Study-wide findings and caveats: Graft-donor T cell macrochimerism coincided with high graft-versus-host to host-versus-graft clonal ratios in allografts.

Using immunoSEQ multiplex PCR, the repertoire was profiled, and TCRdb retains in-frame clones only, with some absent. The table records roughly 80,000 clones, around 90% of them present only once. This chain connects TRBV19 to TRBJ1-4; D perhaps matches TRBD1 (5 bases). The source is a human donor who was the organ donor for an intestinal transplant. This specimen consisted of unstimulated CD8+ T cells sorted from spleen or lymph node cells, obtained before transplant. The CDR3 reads CASSGGEKLFF. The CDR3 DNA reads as TGTGCCAGTAGTGGGGGTGAAAAACTGTTTTTT.